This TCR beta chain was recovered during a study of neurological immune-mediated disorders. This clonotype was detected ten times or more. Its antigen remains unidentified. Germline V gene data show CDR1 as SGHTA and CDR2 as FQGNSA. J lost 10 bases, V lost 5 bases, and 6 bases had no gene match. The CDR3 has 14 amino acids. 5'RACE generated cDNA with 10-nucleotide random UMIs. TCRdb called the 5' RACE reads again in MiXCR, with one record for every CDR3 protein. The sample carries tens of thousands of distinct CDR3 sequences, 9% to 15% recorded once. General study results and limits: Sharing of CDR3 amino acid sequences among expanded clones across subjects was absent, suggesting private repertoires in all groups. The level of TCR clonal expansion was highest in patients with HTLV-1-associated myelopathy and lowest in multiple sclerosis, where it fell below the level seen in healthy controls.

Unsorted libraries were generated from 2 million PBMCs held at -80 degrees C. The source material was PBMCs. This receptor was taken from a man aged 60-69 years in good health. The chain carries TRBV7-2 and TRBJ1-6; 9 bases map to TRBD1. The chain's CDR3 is CASSRDRDRSPLHF. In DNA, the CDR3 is TGTGCCAGCAGCCGGGACAGGGACCGATCACCCCTCCACTTT.